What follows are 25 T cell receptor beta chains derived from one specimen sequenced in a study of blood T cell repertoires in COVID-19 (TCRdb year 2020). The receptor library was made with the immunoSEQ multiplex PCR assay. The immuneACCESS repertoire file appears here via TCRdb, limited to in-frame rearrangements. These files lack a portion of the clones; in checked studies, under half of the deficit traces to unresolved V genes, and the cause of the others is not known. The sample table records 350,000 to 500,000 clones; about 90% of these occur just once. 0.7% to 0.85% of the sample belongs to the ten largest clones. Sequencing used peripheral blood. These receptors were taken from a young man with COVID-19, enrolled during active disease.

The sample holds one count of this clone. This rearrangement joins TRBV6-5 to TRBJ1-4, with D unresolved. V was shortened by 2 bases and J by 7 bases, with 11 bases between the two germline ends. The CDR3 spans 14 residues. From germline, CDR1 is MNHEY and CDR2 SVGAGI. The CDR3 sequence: CASSYTQRLEKLFF. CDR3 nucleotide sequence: TGTGCCAGCAGTTACACGCAGCGGCTTGAAAAACTGTTTTTT.

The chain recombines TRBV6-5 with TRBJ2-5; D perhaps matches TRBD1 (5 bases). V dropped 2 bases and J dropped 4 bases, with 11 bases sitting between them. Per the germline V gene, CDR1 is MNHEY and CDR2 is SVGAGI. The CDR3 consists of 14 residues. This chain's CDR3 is CASSYRGPGETQYF. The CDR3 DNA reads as TGTGCCAGCAGTTACAGGGGTCCGGGAGAGACCCAGTACTTC.

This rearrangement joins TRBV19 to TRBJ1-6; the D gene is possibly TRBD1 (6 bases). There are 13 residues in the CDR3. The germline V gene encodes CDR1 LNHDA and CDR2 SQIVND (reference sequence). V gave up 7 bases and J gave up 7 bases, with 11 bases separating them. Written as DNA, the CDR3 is TGTGCCAGTACCCCCCAGGGGAATTCACCCCTCCACTTT. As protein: CASTPQGNSPLHF. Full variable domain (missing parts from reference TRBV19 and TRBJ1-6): DGGITQSPKYLFRKEGQNVTLSCEQNLNHDAMYWYRQDPGQGLRLIYYSQIVNDFQKGDIAEGYSVSREKKESFPLTVTSAQKNPTAFYLCASTPQGNSPLHFGNGTRLTVT.

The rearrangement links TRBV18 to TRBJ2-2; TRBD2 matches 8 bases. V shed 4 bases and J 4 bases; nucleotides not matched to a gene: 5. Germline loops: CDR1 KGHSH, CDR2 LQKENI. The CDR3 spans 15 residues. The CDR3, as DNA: TGTGCCAGCTCACGTGACGGGGGGGCCACCGGGGAGCTGTTTTTT. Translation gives CASSRDGGATGELFF.

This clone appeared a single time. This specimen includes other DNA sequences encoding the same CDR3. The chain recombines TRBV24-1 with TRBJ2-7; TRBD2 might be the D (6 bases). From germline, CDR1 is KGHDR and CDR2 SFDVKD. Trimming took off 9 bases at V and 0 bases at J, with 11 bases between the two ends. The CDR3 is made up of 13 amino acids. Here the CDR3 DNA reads TGTGCCACCTCGGAGGGGTCCTCCTACGAGCAGTACTTC. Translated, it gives CATSEGSSYEQYF.

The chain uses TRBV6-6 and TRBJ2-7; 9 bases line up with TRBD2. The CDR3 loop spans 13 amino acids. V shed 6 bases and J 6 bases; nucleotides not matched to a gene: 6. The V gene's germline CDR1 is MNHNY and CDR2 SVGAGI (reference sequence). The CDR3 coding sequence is TGTGCCAGCAGGGCGGGAGGGCCGCTCGAGCAGTACTTC. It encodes CASRAGGPLEQYF.

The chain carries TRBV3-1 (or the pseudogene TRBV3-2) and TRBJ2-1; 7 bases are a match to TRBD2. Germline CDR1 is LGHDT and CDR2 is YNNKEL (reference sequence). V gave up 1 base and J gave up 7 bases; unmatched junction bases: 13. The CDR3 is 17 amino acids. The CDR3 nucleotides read TGTGCCAGCAGCCAAGGGAGCGGGGCCCCCGGGCGGAATGAGCAGTTCTTC. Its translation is CASSQGSGAPGRNEQFF.

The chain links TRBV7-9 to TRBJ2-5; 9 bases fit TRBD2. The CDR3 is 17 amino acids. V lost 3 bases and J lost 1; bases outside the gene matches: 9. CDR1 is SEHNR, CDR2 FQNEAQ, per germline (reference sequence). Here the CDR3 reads CASSFLFKTSGQETQYF. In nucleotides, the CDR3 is TGTGCCAGCAGCTTCCTTTTTAAGACTAGCGGCCAAGAGACCCAGTACTTC.

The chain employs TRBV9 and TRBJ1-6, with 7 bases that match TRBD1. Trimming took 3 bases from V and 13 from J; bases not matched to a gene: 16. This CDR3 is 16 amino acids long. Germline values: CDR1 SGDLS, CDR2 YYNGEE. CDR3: CASSAHTTGSGKPLHF. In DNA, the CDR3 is TGTGCCAGCAGCGCCCACACGACAGGGTCAGGAAAGCCCCTCCACTTT.

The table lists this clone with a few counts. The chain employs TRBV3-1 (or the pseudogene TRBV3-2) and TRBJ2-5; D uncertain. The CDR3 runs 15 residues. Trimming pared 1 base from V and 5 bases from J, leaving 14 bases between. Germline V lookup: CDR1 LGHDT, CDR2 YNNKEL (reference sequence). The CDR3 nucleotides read TGTGCCAGCAGCCAAGGGCCCCTGGCTGGCGAGACCCAGTACTTC. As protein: CASSQGPLAGETQYF.

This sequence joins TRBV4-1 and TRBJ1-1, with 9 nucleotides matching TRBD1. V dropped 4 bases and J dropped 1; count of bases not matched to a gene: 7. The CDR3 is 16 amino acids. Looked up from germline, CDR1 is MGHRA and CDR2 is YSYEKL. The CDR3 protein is CASSLPPGQGNTEAFF. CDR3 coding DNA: TGCGCCAGCAGCCTCCCCCCGGGACAGGGGAACACTGAAGCTTTCTTT.

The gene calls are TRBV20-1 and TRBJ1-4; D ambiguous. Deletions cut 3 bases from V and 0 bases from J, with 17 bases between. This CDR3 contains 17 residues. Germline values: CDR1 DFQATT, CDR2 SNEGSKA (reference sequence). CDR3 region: CSASLRTGSATNEKLFF. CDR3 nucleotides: TGCAGTGCTAGTTTGAGGACGGGATCTGCAACTAATGAAAAACTGTTTTTT.

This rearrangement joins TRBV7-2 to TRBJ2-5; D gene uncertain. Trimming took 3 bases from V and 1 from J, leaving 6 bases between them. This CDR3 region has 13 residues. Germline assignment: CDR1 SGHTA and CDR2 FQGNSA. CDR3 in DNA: TGTGCCAGCAGCTTTTCGTCCCAAGAGACCCAGTACTTC. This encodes CASSFSSQETQYF.

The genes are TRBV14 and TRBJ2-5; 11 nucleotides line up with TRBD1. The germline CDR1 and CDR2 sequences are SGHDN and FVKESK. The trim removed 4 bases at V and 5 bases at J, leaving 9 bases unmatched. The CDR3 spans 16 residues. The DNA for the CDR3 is TGTGCCAGCAGCCGCATGGACAGGGGGCTTTCGGAGACCCAGTACTTC. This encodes CASSRMDRGLSETQYF.

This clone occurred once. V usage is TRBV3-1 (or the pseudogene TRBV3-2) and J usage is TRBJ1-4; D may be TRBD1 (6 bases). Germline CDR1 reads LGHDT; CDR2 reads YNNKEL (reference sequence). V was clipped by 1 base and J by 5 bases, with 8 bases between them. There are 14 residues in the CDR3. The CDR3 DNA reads TGTGCCAGCAGCCAAGTAACAGGGAATGAAAAACTGTTTTTT. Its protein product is CASSQVTGNEKLFF.

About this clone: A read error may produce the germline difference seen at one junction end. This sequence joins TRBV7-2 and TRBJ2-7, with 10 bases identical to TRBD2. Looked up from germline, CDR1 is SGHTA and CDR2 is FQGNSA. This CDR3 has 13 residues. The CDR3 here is CASSVAGGREQYF. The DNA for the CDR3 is TGTGCCAGCAGCGTAGCGGGAGGACGTGAGCAGTACTTC.

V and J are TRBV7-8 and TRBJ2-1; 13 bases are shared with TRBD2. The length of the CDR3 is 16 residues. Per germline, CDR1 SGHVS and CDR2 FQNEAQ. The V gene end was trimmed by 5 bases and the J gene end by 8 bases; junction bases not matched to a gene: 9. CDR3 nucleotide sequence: TGTGCCAGCAGCGCGGGACTAGCGGGGCCTGAAGATGAGCAGTTCTTC. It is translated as CASSAGLAGPEDEQFF.

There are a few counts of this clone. For the CDR3, the DNA is TGCGCCAGCAGCTTGGCGGCTAGCGGGGGGGCCGTGGATGAGCAGTTCTTC. It encodes CASSLAASGGAVDEQFF. The chain combines TRBV5-1 with TRBJ2-1, with TRBD2 identical over 12 bases. CDR1 is SGHRS, CDR2 YFSETQ, per germline. The CDR3 runs 17 residues. Trimming cost V 0 bases and J 8 bases; bases outside gene matches: 9.

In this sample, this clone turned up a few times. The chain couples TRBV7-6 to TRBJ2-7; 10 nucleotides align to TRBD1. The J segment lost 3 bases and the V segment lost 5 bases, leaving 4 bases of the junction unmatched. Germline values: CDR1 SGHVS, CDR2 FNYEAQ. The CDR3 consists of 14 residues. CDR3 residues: CASSAGQGNYEQYF. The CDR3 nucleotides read TGTGCCAGCAGCGCGGGACAGGGGAACTACGAGCAGTACTTC.

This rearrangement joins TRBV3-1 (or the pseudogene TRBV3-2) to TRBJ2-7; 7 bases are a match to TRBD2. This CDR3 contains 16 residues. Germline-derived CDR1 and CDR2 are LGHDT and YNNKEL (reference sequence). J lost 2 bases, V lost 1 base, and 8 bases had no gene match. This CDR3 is CASSQGGLVDAYEQYF. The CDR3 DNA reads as TGTGCCAGCAGCCAAGGCGGACTAGTTGACGCCTACGAGCAGTACTTC.

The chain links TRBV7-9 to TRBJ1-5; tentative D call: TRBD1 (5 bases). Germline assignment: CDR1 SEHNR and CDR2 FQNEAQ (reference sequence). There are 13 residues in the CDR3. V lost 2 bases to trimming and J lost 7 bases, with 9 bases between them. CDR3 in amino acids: CASSLQGEQPQHF. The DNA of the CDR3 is TGTGCCAGCAGCTTACAGGGTGAGCAGCCCCAGCATTTT.

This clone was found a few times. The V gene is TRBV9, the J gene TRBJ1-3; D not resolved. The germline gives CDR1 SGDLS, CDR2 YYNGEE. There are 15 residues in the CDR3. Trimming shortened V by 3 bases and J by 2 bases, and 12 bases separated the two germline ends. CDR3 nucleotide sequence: TGTGCCAGCAGCGCCCACGTCAGGCCTGGAAACACCATATATTTT. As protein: CASSAHVRPGNTIYF.

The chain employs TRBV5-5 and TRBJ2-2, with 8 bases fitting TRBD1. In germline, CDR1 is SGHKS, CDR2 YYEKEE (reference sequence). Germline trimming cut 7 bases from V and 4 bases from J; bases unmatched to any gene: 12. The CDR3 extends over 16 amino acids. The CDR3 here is CASVFQGAGGTGELFF. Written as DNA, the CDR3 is TGTGCCAGCGTATTTCAGGGGGCCGGCGGCACCGGGGAGCTGTTTTTT.

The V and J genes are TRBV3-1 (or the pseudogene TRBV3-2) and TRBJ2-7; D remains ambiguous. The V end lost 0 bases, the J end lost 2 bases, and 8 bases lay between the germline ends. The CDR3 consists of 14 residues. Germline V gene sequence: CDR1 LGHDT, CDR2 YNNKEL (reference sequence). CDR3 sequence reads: CASSQEGRTYEQYF. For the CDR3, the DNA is TGTGCCAGCAGCCAAGAGGGCAGAACCTACGAGCAGTACTTC.

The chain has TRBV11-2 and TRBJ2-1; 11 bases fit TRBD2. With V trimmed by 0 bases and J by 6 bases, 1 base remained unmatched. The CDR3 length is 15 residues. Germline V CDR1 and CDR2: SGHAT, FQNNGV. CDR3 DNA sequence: TGTGCCAGCAGCTTAGAGACTAGCGGGGTCAATGAGCAGTTCTTC. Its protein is CASSLETSGVNEQFF.